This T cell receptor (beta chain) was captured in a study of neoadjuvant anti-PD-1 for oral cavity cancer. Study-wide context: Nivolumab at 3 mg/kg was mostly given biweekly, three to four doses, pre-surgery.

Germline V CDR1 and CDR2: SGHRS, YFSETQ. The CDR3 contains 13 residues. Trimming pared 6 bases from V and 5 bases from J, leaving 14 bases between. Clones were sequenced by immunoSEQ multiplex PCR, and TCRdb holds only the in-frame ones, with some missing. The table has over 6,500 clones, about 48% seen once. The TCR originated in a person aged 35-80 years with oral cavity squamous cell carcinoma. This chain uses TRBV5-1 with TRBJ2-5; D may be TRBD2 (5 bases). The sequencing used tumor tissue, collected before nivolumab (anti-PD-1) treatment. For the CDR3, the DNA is TGCGCCAGCAATCTAGCCTCGGGGGAGACCCAGTACTTC. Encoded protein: CASNLASGETQYF.